The 23 T cell receptor beta chains below come from one sample, sequenced in a study of cytotoxic CD8 clonotypes in ibrutinib-treated CLL. The data were produced by immunoSEQ multiplex PCR, yet TCRdb's version contains in-frame clones alone and is incomplete. The table includes around 300,000 clones, roughly 80% detected once. The sample here was PBMCs, taken before ibrutinib treatment. All receptors come from a human donor with chronic lymphocytic leukemia.

This sequence joins TRBV6-5 and TRBJ2-7; weak D call: TRBD2 (5 bases). The germline V gene encodes CDR1 MNHEY and CDR2 SVGAGI. The CDR3 covers 15 residues. With 4 bases removed from V and 3 bases from J, the gap between germline ends came to 16 bases. CDR3 residues: CASSSPRAGRYEQYF. The CDR3 DNA is TGTGCCAGCAGTTCCCCCCGGGCGGGCCGCTACGAGCAGTACTTC.

This clone was seen more than once but under ten times. The germline gene is not matched at one end of the junction; a read error may be the cause. The chain carries TRBV7-7 and TRBJ1-1; no reliable D call. This CDR3 region has 13 residues. CDR1 and CDR2 (germline): SSHAT, FNYEAQ (reference sequence). CDR3 in DNA: TGTGCTAGCAGCCAAACAAGGAACACTGAAGCTTTCTTT. It codes for CASSQTRNTEAFF.

This clone has just one count. The V call is TRBV7-9, the J call TRBJ2-1; possible D gene TRBD2, 6 bases. Germline lookup yields CDR1 SEHNR and CDR2 FQNEAQ (reference sequence). Trimming cost V 5 bases and J 2 bases, with 16 bases left between them. The CDR3 consists of 16 residues. DNA for the CDR3: TGTGCCAGCAGCCAGCAGGGCGGGACCGCCTACAATGAGCAGTTCTTC. Its protein product is CASSQQGGTAYNEQFF.

The chain links TRBV5-1 to TRBJ2-2; D might be TRBD2 (6 bases). This CDR3 is built from 15 residues. V shed 0 bases and J shed 4 bases, with 10 bases lying between them. Germline V gives CDR1 SGHRS, CDR2 YFSETQ. CDR3 loop: CASSLVQGGTGELFF. For the CDR3, the DNA is TGCGCCAGCAGCTTGGTGCAGGGAGGCACCGGGGAGCTGTTTTTT.

The sample holds many counts of this clone. The same CDR3 also results from other DNA sequences found in this sample. The V gene is TRBV7-2, the J gene TRBJ2-5, with D tentatively TRBD2 (5 bases). Deletions cut 0 bases from V and 5 bases from J, with 10 bases between. CDR1 SGHTA and CDR2 FQGNSA come from the germline V gene. This CDR3 is built from 14 residues. This CDR3 reads CASSLAGVPETQYF. The CDR3 nucleotides are TGTGCCAGCAGCTTAGCGGGAGTCCCCGAGACCCAGTACTTC.

The V gene is TRBV6-5, the J gene TRBJ2-7, with 8 nucleotides matching TRBD2. The ends lost 6 bases at V and 1 base at J; junction bases unmatched: 8. The germline gives CDR1 MNHEY, CDR2 SVGAGI. This CDR3 is built from 15 residues. The CDR3 nucleotides are TGTGCCAGCAGACCAAACGCGGGAGGTTCCTACGAGCAGTACTTC. The encoded protein is CASRPNAGGSYEQYF.

V is TRBV5-1 and J is TRBJ2-1; 8 bases match TRBD2. The junction had 12 bases not matched to a gene; V was cut back by 4 bases and J by 0 bases. This CDR3 comprises 18 residues. The germline V gene encodes CDR1 SGHRS and CDR2 YFSETQ. CDR3 region: CASSPRTSIKSSYNEQFF. CDR3 sequence (DNA): TGCGCCAGCAGCCCGAGGACTAGCATAAAGAGCTCCTACAATGAGCAGTTCTTC.

The chain recombines TRBV18 with TRBJ1-1; D may be TRBD1 (6 bases). This CDR3 has 14 residues. Trimming shortened V by 1 base and J by 4 bases, and 10 bases separated the two germline ends. In germline, CDR1 is KGHSH, CDR2 LQKENI. CDR3 nucleotide sequence: TGTGCCAGCTCACCACGGGGGCAAGGCACTGAAGCTTTCTTT. It yields the protein CASSPRGQGTEAFF.

The V call is TRBV7-2, the J call TRBJ2-2; D might be TRBD1 (5 bases). Germline lookup yields CDR1 SGHTA and CDR2 FQGNSA. The CDR3 consists of 15 residues. Deletions cut 4 bases from V and 4 bases from J, with 13 bases between. CDR3 in DNA: TGTGCCAGCAGCTCGAGGACATTCGGCACCGGGGAGCTGTTTTTT. Encoded protein: CASSSRTFGTGELFF. The variable domain in full, completed from reference TRBV7-2 and TRBJ2-2, reads GAGVSQSPSNKVTEKGKDVELRCDPISGHTALYWYRQSLGQGLEFLIYFQGNSAPDKSGLPSDRFSAERTGGSVSTLTIQRTQQEDSAVYLCASSSRTFGTGELFFGEGSRLTVL.

Only one count was recorded for this clone. The genes are TRBV5-4 and TRBJ2-1; TRBD2 aligns across 15 bases. This CDR3 contains 19 residues. The germline CDR1 and CDR2 sequences are SGHNT and YYREEE (reference sequence). V was clipped by 4 bases and J by 1 base; unmatched bases: 9. The CDR3, as DNA: TGTGCCAGCAGCCGCATCAGGACTAGCGGGAGGGCTTCCTACAATGAGCAGTTCTTC. This gives the protein CASSRIRTSGRASYNEQFF.

In this sample, this clone turned up a few times. V gene TRBV9 combines with J gene TRBJ2-7; perhaps TRBD1 as D (6 bases). Trimming took off 1 base at V and 3 bases at J, with 14 bases between the two ends. The CDR3 consists of 15 residues. Germline-derived CDR1 and CDR2 are SGDLS and YYNGEE. CDR3 loop: CASSVYGDTLYEQYF. The CDR3, as DNA: TGTGCCAGCAGCGTATATGGGGACACCCTCTACGAGCAGTACTTC. Combining the CDR3 with reference TRBV9 and TRBJ2-7 gives the whole variable domain DSGVTQTPKHLITATGQRVTLRCSPRSGDLSVYWYQQSLDQGLQFLIQYYNGEERAKGNILERFSAQQFPDLHSELNLSSLELGDSALYFCASSVYGDTLYEQYFGPGTRLTVT.

V gene TRBV18 combines with J gene TRBJ2-5; 9 bases are a match to TRBD2. Germline CDR1 is KGHSH and CDR2 is LQKENI. J gave up 5 bases and V 2 bases, and 9 bases lay outside the gene matches. This CDR3 comprises 16 residues. CDR3 sequence: CASSPYSSGRTETQYF. The CDR3 nucleotides are TGTGCCAGCTCACCATATTCGAGCGGGAGGACTGAGACCCAGTACTTC.

V gene TRBV11-2 combines with J gene TRBJ2-7; 13 nucleotides align to TRBD2. J gave up 7 bases and V 0 bases, and 6 bases lay outside the gene matches. The CDR3 has 16 residues. Germline V gene lookup returns CDR1 SGHAT and CDR2 FQNNGV. CDR3 nucleotide sequence: TGTGCCAGCAGCTTAGAACTAGCGGGAGGGCCAGGGGAGCAGTACTTC. Its protein product is CASSLELAGGPGEQYF.

This clone was observed a few times. The genes are TRBV7-6 and TRBJ2-5; 7 positions agree with TRBD1. There are 14 residues in the CDR3. Per germline, CDR1 SGHVS and CDR2 FNYEAQ. Losses at the gene ends were 5 bases for V and 1 base for J; bases not matched to a gene: 4. Written as DNA, the CDR3 is TGTGCCAGCAGCCCTAACAGGGGCCAAGAGACCCAGTACTTC. Translation: CASSPNRGQETQYF.

This clone was seen more than once but under ten times. At one boundary the junction diverges from the germline segment, which might be a read error. The chain combines TRBV7-7 with TRBJ2-1; 7 bases map to TRBD2. Germline values: CDR1 SSHAT, CDR2 FNYEAQ (reference sequence). CDR3 length equals 16 residues. The CDR3: CASSLIHAGAGNEQFF. The CDR3 DNA sequence: TGTGCTAGCAGCTTAATCCATGCGGGAGCTGGCAATGAGCAGTTCTTC.

The chain joins TRBV30 to TRBJ2-3; unclear D gene. CDR3 length: 14 residues. V dropped 2 bases and J dropped 0 bases, with 9 bases sitting between them. Germline CDR1 and CDR2: GTSNPN and SVGIG (reference sequence). The CDR3, as DNA: TGTGCCTGGAGTTCCGGATTAAGCACAGATACGCAGTATTTT. Its translation is CAWSSGLSTDTQYF.

The rearrangement links TRBV7-2 to TRBJ2-5; a weak D match, TRBD2 (5 bases). The CDR3 length is 16 residues. Between the trimmed V and J ends, which lost 0 bases and 2 bases, there was a span of 13 bases. Germline-derived CDR1 and CDR2 are SGHTA and FQGNSA. The CDR3 reads CASSLAVLRAQETQYF. The CDR3 DNA reads as TGTGCCAGCAGCTTAGCGGTTTTGCGGGCACAAGAGACCCAGTACTTC.

This clone was counted only a few times. CDR3 protein: CASSPLAGSGELFF. CDR3 in DNA: TGTGCCAGCAGCCCCCTAGCGGGTTCCGGGGAGCTGTTTTTT. The V and J genes are TRBV7-7 and TRBJ2-2; 8 bases line up with TRBD2. V lost 5 bases, J lost 6 bases, and 5 bases stayed unmatched. CDR1 is SSHAT and CDR2 is FNYEAQ in the germline V gene (reference sequence). The CDR3 has 14 amino acids.

This sequence joins TRBV5-1 and TRBJ1-1; possible D gene TRBD1, 6 bases. The length of the CDR3 is 15 residues. Trimming shortened V by 1 base and J by 4 bases, and 14 bases separated the two germline ends. CDR1 and CDR2 from the germline V gene are SGHRS and YFSETQ. The CDR3 protein is CASSLRAGEATEAFF. The CDR3 DNA is TGCGCCAGCAGCTTGAGGGCAGGGGAGGCCACTGAAGCTTTCTTT.

The chain combines TRBV28 with TRBJ1-4; TRBD1 might be the D (6 bases). Germline assignment: CDR1 MDHEN and CDR2 SYDVKM. The ends were cut back, 6 bases at V and 15 bases at J, with 17 bases in the middle. The CDR3 sequence is 12 residues long. CDR3 sequence (DNA): TGTGCCAGCAGAACAATGGAGAACAGGGTGTTTTTT. The encoded protein is CASRTMENRVFF. Filled out from reference TRBV28 and TRBJ1-4, the complete variable domain reads DVKVTQSSRYLVKRTGEKVFLECVQDMDHENMFWYRQDPGLGLRLIYFSYDVKMKEKGDIPEGYSVSREKKERFSLILESASTNQTSMYLCASRTMENRVFFGSGTQLSVL.

The V call is TRBV6-5, the J call TRBJ2-4, with a weak D call TRBD1 (5 bases). CDR1 and CDR2 from the germline V gene are MNHEY and SVGAGI. Trimming removed 0 bases from V and 6 bases from J, with 9 bases in between. This CDR3 is 14 amino acids long. CDR3 nucleotides: TGTGCCAGCAGTTACTCGATTGGGGCAAACATTCAGTACTTC. Its translation is CASSYSIGANIQYF.

The V gene is TRBV15, the J gene TRBJ2-1; D is possibly TRBD2 (7 bases). Germline V CDR1 and CDR2: LNHNV, YYDKDF (reference sequence). V lost 5 bases to trimming and J lost 5 bases, with 19 bases between them. The CDR3 has 16 amino acids. This CDR3 reads CATSGGASQTHNEQFF. Here the CDR3 DNA reads TGTGCCACCAGCGGGGGGGCTAGCCAAACCCACAATGAGCAGTTCTTC.

V and J are TRBV2 and TRBJ2-1, with no clear D. V gave up 2 bases and J gave up 0 bases, with 20 bases separating them. The CDR3 is 19 amino acids. CDR1 is SNHLY, CDR2 FYNNEI, per germline. CDR3 in DNA: TGTGCCAGCAGTGAATCATGGGGTCGGGCTGAGAGCTCCTACAATGAGCAGTTCTTC. It yields the protein CASSESWGRAESSYNEQFF.